Each of the 27 T cell receptor beta chains below was sequenced from the same sample in a study of blood T cell repertoires in COVID-19 (dated by TCRdb to 2020 to 2022). The protocol used for the library was the immunoSEQ multiplex PCR assay. Held by TCRdb, this immuneACCESS table contains in-frame sequences only and omits some clones. Under half of the omission traces to an unresolved V gene where checked; the cause of the rest is unknown. Within this sample are some 120,000 clones, with approximately 80% of them counted one time only. 7.9% of the sample rests with the top ten. The sequencing sample was made of peripheral blood. Receptors were obtained from a human donor in a cohort sampled during active COVID-19.

The chain couples TRBV7-8 to TRBJ2-3, with D unclear. V was trimmed by 1 base and J by 6 bases, leaving 5 bases between them. The CDR3 sequence is 12 residues long. Germline assignment: CDR1 SGHVS and CDR2 FQNEAQ. This chain's CDR3 is CASSLDLDTQYF. The CDR3 DNA sequence: TGTGCCAGCAGCTTAGATCTCGATACGCAGTATTTT.

This chain uses TRBV24-1 with TRBJ1-5, with D maybe TRBD1 (5 bases). V lost 3 bases, J lost 1 base, and 9 bases lay in between. The germline gives CDR1 KGHDR, CDR2 SFDVKD. This CDR3 is 15 amino acids long. DNA for the CDR3: TGTGCCACCAGTGATGGGGCCGGGAGCAATCAGCCCCAGCATTTT. It encodes CATSDGAGSNQPQHF.

The rearrangement uses TRBV30 and TRBJ1-2; TRBD1 might be the D (6 bases). Germline V gives CDR1 GTSNPN, CDR2 SVGIG (reference sequence). The CDR3 sequence is 15 residues long. With 6 bases removed from V and 7 bases from J, the gap between germline ends came to 24 bases. CDR3 in amino acids: CACKQGGGRDPGYTF. Here the CDR3 DNA reads TGTGCCTGCAAACAGGGAGGGGGGCGCGATCCTGGCTACACCTTC.

As concerns this clone: The sample carries other DNA sequences with the same CDR3. The chain combines TRBV12-3 or TRBV12-4 with TRBJ2-3; D unclear. V dropped 5 bases and J dropped 6 bases, with 6 bases sitting between them. This CDR3 contains 11 residues. The CDR3 region is CASSPRDTQYF. As DNA, the CDR3 is TGTGCCAGCAGTCCCCGTGATACGCAGTATTTT.

The rearrangement joins TRBV19 to TRBJ2-3, with TRBD2 as a possible D gene (6 bases). V lost 3 bases and J 4 bases, leaving 14 bases between the germline ends. CDR1 and CDR2 from the germline V gene are LNHDA and SQIVND (reference sequence). The CDR3 consists of 15 residues. This chain's CDR3 is CASSIAGTAADTQYF. CDR3 coding DNA: TGTGCCAGTAGTATCGCGGGGACCGCCGCAGATACGCAGTATTTT.

The rearrangement uses TRBV28 and TRBJ1-1, with D tentatively TRBD1 (5 bases). The germline V gene encodes CDR1 MDHEN and CDR2 SYDVKM. The CDR3 is made up of 15 amino acids. Deletions cut 9 bases from V and 4 bases from J, with 21 bases between. CDR3 nucleotide sequence: TGTGCCAGTTGGGGCAGCCGCGGTCGGATCACTGAAGCTTTCTTT. It specifies CASWGSRGRITEAFF.

This clone turned up a few times. The V and J genes are TRBV3-1 (or the pseudogene TRBV3-2) and TRBJ2-3, with TRBD2 identical over 9 bases. The CDR3 has 16 amino acids. J gave up 7 bases and V 0 bases, and 8 bases lay outside the gene matches. Germline loops: CDR1 LGHDT, CDR2 YNNKEL (reference sequence). CDR3 residues: CASSQDPGLASHTQYF. DNA for the CDR3: TGTGCCAGCAGCCAAGATCCGGGACTAGCTTCACATACGCAGTATTTT.

This sequence joins TRBV6-6 and TRBJ2-3; weak D call: TRBD1 (6 bases). Germline loops: CDR1 MNHNY, CDR2 SVGAGI (reference sequence). The CDR3 is made up of 14 amino acids. Trimming took off 5 bases at V and 3 bases at J, with 12 bases between the two ends. In DNA form, the CDR3 reads TGTGCCAGCAGTGAGACAGGAGGAACAGATACGCAGTATTTT. Translated: CASSETGGTDTQYF.

V gene TRBV19 combines with J gene TRBJ2-6; TRBD1 might be the D (6 bases). Germline V CDR1 and CDR2: LNHDA, SQIVND (reference sequence). V lost 2 bases and J 0 bases, leaving 8 bases between the germline ends. The CDR3 has 16 amino acids. CDR3 sequence (DNA): TGTGCCAGTAGTATAACAGGGAGCTCTGGGGCCAACGTCCTGACTTTC. It translates to CASSITGSSGANVLTF.

This chain joins TRBV6-5 and TRBJ1-3, with 8 bases that match TRBD1. Germline CDR1 MNHEY, CDR2 SVGAGI. J gave up 4 bases and V 6 bases, and 5 bases lay outside the gene matches. The CDR3 contains 14 residues. The chain's CDR3 is CASSQGASGNTIYF. The CDR3 bases are TGTGCCAGCAGCCAGGGGGCGTCGGGAAACACCATATATTTT.

The V gene is TRBV29-1, the J gene TRBJ2-3, with 9 bases identical to TRBD1. J lost 6 bases, V lost 6 bases, and 4 bases had no gene match. The germline V gene has CDR1 SQVTM and CDR2 ANQGSEA. The length of the CDR3 is 12 residues. The CDR3 region is CSVRTGEDTQYF. CDR3 nucleotides: TGCAGCGTCAGGACAGGGGAGGATACGCAGTATTTT.

The chain links TRBV7-2 to TRBJ1-2; TRBD1 agrees at 10 bases. CDR1 is SGHTA and CDR2 is FQGNSA in the germline V gene. The CDR3 runs to 17 residues. V gave up 0 bases and J gave up 6 bases; unmatched junction bases: 10. The CDR3 DNA reads TGTGCCAGCAGCTTAGCTCTCGCGGCGGGACAGGGGAATGGCTACACCTTC. Residues: CASSLALAAGQGNGYTF.

This chain links TRBV25-1 with TRBJ2-7, with D possibly being TRBD2 (5 bases). This CDR3 is 13 amino acids long. Germline values: CDR1 MGHDK, CDR2 SYGVNS. V lost 8 bases and J lost 2, with 13 bases in between. CDR3 coding DNA: TGTGCCAGCCGCCTGGCCGGGGCCTACGAGCAGTACTTC. It codes for CASRLAGAYEQYF.

The chain recombines TRBV6-5 with TRBJ1-6, with D perhaps matching TRBD1 (5 bases). From germline, CDR1 is MNHEY and CDR2 SVGAGI. Trimming took 6 bases from V and 2 from J, leaving 11 bases between them. There are 15 residues in the CDR3. CDR3 sequence reads: CASSQDSAYNSPLHF. The CDR3 DNA follows: TGTGCCAGCAGCCAAGACAGCGCCTATAATTCACCCCTCCACTTT.

This clone occurred a few times. The chain couples TRBV4-1 to TRBJ2-7; 8 bases are a match to TRBD2. With 1 base clipped from V and 3 bases from J, the junction kept 5 bases outside the gene matches. The CDR3 spans 15 residues. The germline V gene encodes CDR1 MGHRA and CDR2 YSYEKL. This CDR3 reads CASSQGLAYNYEQYF. The CDR3 DNA reads as TGCGCCAGCAGCCAAGGACTAGCGTACAACTACGAGCAGTACTTC.

A word on this clone: The same CDR3 can be traced to other DNA sequences in this sample. The CDR3 sequence is CASRRGSYEQYF. Written as DNA, the CDR3 is TGTGCCAGCAGGCGGGGGAGCTACGAGCAGTACTTC. The genes are TRBV12-3 or TRBV12-4 and TRBJ2-7; 7 nucleotides match TRBD2. Trimming removed 6 bases from V and 3 bases from J; junction bases left unmatched: 2. This CDR3 comprises 12 residues.

This sequence joins TRBV5-1 and TRBJ1-3; TRBD1 agrees at 9 bases. This CDR3 is built from 16 residues. Germline V lookup: CDR1 SGHRS, CDR2 YFSETQ. Trimming removed 4 bases from V and 2 bases from J; junction bases left unmatched: 7. CDR3 loop: CASSPGQGATGNTIYF. CDR3 bases: TGCGCCAGCAGCCCGGGACAGGGAGCTACTGGAAACACCATATATTTT.

This chain joins TRBV29-1 and TRBJ1-1, with 8 bases fitting TRBD1. This CDR3 contains 15 residues. Germline-derived CDR1 and CDR2 are SQVTM and ANQGSEA. With 4 bases clipped from V and 1 base from J, the junction kept 8 bases outside the gene matches. The CDR3: CSVGAGGFRNTEAFF. The DNA for the CDR3 is TGCAGCGTTGGGGCAGGGGGCTTCCGGAACACTGAAGCTTTCTTT.

The chain carries TRBV2 and TRBJ2-5; D perhaps matches TRBD1 (6 bases). V was clipped by 4 bases and J by 1 base, with 13 bases between them. Looked up from germline, CDR1 is SNHLY and CDR2 is FYNNEI. The CDR3 contains 15 residues. CDR3 nucleotide sequence: TGTGCCAGCAGTGGGGAAGGGGGACCCCAAGAGACCCAGTACTTC. Translating it yields CASSGEGGPQETQYF. Full variable domain (remainder filled in from reference TRBV2 and TRBJ2-5): EPEVTQTPSHQVTQMGQEVILRCVPISNHLYFYWYRQILGQKVEFLVSFYNNEISEKSEIFDDQFSVERPDGSNFTLKIRSTKLEDSAMYFCASSGEGGPQETQYFGPGTRLLVL.

This clone showed up just once. The chain has TRBV28 and TRBJ2-7; D may be TRBD1 (7 bases). With 6 bases removed from V and 4 bases from J, the gap between germline ends came to 22 bases. From germline, CDR1 is MDHEN and CDR2 SYDVKM. This CDR3 is 16 amino acids long. The CDR3 protein is CASSRGGDRVRYEQYF. For the CDR3, the DNA is TGTGCCAGCAGCCGGGGAGGAGACAGGGTTCGTTACGAGCAGTACTTC.

The chain recombines TRBV30 with TRBJ2-1; TRBD2 matches at 7 bases. The V and J ends lost 4 bases and 3 bases, in that order; junction bases with no gene match: 6. The CDR3 covers 14 residues. Germline CDR1 reads GTSNPN; CDR2 reads SVGIG (reference sequence). CDR3 in amino acids: CAWKAGDHYNEQFF. The CDR3 DNA follows: TGTGCCTGGAAGGCGGGAGATCACTACAATGAGCAGTTCTTC.

The rearrangement joins TRBV5-1 to TRBJ1-1; weak D call: TRBD1 (5 bases). CDR3 length equals 14 residues. The V gene's germline CDR1 is SGHRS and CDR2 YFSETQ. With 2 bases removed from V and 3 bases from J, the gap between germline ends came to 11 bases. The DNA of the CDR3 is TGCGCCAGCAGCTTCCAGGGTATTGACACTGAAGCTTTCTTT. It yields the protein CASSFQGIDTEAFF. The full variable domain, with the rest looked up from reference TRBV5-1 and TRBJ1-1, is KAGVTQTPRYLIKTRGQQVTLSCSPISGHRSVSWYQQTPGQGLQFLFEYFSETQRNKGNFPGRFSGRQFSNSRSEMNVSTLELGDSALYLCASSFQGIDTEAFFGQGTRLTVV.

The V and J genes are TRBV6-5 and TRBJ2-7; D may be TRBD2 (7 bases). Trimming pared 8 bases from V and 5 bases from J, leaving 13 bases between. Germline CDR1 and CDR2: MNHEY and SVGAGI. The length of the CDR3 is 12 residues. The CDR3 is CASGGGVHEQYF. The DNA for the CDR3 is TGTGCCAGCGGGGGGGGCGTCCACGAGCAGTACTTC.

The CDR3: CASRGPGDTEAFF. The CDR3 nucleotides are TGTGCCAGCCGAGGCCCCGGGGACACTGAAGCTTTCTTT. V and J are TRBV27 and TRBJ1-1; D uncertain. From germline, CDR1 is MNHEY and CDR2 SMNVEV (reference sequence). The length of the CDR3 is 13 residues. V lost 8 bases to trimming and J lost 3 bases, with 13 bases between them.

This clone occurred a few times. The J gene is TRBJ1-1, the V gene TRBV19; D is unclear. CDR1 is LNHDA and CDR2 is SQIVND in the germline V gene (reference sequence). This CDR3 has 14 residues. The germline V and J ends were trimmed by 6 bases and 4 bases, with 15 bases remaining between them. The DNA for the CDR3 is TGTGCCAGTAGATTGGTCGGCGAGGGCACTGAAGCTTTCTTT. Protein product: CASRLVGEGTEAFF.

The chain is built from TRBV9 and TRBJ1-4, with D unresolved. Between the trimmed V and J ends, which lost 0 bases and 6 bases, there was a span of 6 bases. This CDR3 spans 13 amino acids. CDR1 and CDR2 from the germline V gene are SGDLS and YYNGEE. CDR3 bases: TGTGCCAGCAGCGTAGCACTTGATGAAAAACTGTTTTTT. This encodes CASSVALDEKLFF.

The V call is TRBV28, the J call TRBJ2-7, with a possible D match to TRBD2 (5 bases). Germline V gene lookup returns CDR1 MDHEN and CDR2 SYDVKM. Trimming cost V 7 bases and J 6 bases, with 16 bases left between them. The CDR3 extends over 13 amino acids. The CDR3 loop reads CASMPLSRGEQYF. The CDR3 coding sequence is TGTGCCAGCATGCCCCTAAGTCGGGGCGAGCAGTACTTC.